This is a list of T cell receptor beta chains from one sample in a study of blood T cell repertoires in COVID-19. Measured with immunoSEQ multiplex PCR; TCRdb has only the in-frame clones, and not every one. The table records over 150,000 clones, roughly 91% of them present only once. The sample was peripheral blood. Receptors were obtained from a man aged 18-30 years with acute or convalescent COVID-19. CDR3s include the opening cysteine and the closing phenylalanine or tryptophan. D genes are given only for firm matches. Clone size, where shown, is once, few, many, or a class for clones that have expanded.

j_call	v_call	d_call	clone_size	cdr3_aa	cdr3_nt
TRBJ2-7	TRBV7-9	NA	NA	CASSLLMGLDEQYF	TGTGCCAGCAGCTTATTGATGGGGCTAGACGAGCAGTACTTC
TRBJ2-3	TRBV3-1/TRBV3-2	TRBD2	NA	CASSQDRSGGADTQYF	TGTGCCAGCAGCCAAGATCGTAGCGGGGGGGCAGATACGCAGTATTTT
TRBJ2-5	TRBV25-1	TRBD2	NA	CASGRTSGGTYQETQYF	TGTGCCAGCGGGCGGACTAGCGGGGGAACGTACCAAGAGACCCAGTACTTC
TRBJ2-7	TRBV5-1	NA	NA	CASSLGGGKSSYEQYF	TGCGCCAGCAGCTTAGGGGGTGGTAAGAGTTCCTACGAGCAGTACTTC
TRBJ2-3	TRBV19	NA	NA	CASSPRRRTQYF	TGTGCCAGTAGTCCAAGAAGGAGGACGCAGTATTTT
TRBJ2-1	TRBV11-2	TRBD2	once	CASSLGRGLADYNEQFF	TGTGCCAGCAGCTTAGGCCGGGGACTAGCGGATTACAATGAGCAGTTCTTC
TRBJ1-1	TRBV29-1	TRBD1	NA	CSVVLGTGYTEAFF	TGCAGCGTTGTCCTTGGGACAGGGTACACTGAAGCTTTCTTT
TRBJ1-1	TRBV3-1/TRBV3-2	NA	NA	CASSQDDTNTEAFF	TGTGCCAGCAGCCAAGATGACACGAACACTGAAGCTTTCTTT
TRBJ1-5	TRBV4-1	NA	NA	CASSREQNSNQPQHF	TGCGCCAGCAGCCGCGAGCAAAATAGCAATCAGCCCCAGCATTTT
TRBJ1-1	TRBV19	TRBD1	NA	CASYRTGGRNTEAFF	TGTGCCAGCTATAGGACAGGGGGACGAAATACTGAAGCTTTCTTT
TRBJ2-7	TRBV6-5	NA	few	CASSYSGLGLKYF	TGTGCCAGCAGTTACTCAGGGTTGGGGCTCAAGTACTTC
TRBJ2-1	TRBV5-1	NA	NA	CASSLEGVRSDEQFF	TGCGCCAGCAGCTTGGAAGGGGTGAGGAGCGATGAGCAGTTCTTC
TRBJ2-7	TRBV5-1	TRBD1	NA	CASSRDRGEQYF	TGCGCCAGCAGCCGGGACAGGGGTGAGCAGTACTTC
TRBJ2-6	TRBV9	TRBD1	NA	CASSVPDRDRGNRGANVLTF	TGTGCCAGCAGCGTCCCGGACCGGGACAGGGGGAATAGGGGGGCCAACGTCCTGACTTTC
TRBJ2-7	TRBV5-1	NA	once	CASSLVQTNPAYEQYF	TGCGCCAGCAGCTTGGTACAGACCAATCCAGCCTACGAGCAGTACTTC
TRBJ1-4	TRBV19	NA	NA	CASSTQPTGSNEKLFF	TGTGCCAGTAGTACCCAACCGACAGGTTCTAATGAAAAACTGTTTTTT
TRBJ2-7	TRBV1	NA	once	CTSSLRLADLYEQYF	TGCACCAGCAGCCTGCGACTAGCGGACCTCTACGAGCAGTACTTC
TRBJ1-5	TRBV4-2	NA	once	CASSQGSGAQPQHF	TGTGCCAGCAGCCAAGGGTCAGGGGCTCAGCCCCAGCATTTT
TRBJ1-2	TRBV6-4	NA	NA	CASSDSGRGNYGYTF	TGTGCCAGCAGTGACTCGGGCAGGGGTAACTATGGCTACACCTTC
TRBJ1-2	TRBV7-2	NA	few	CASSLQGHDYGYTF	TGTGCCAGCAGCTTACAGGGGCACGACTATGGCTACACCTTC
TRBJ2-3	TRBV3-1/TRBV3-2	NA	NA	CASSQAAFLTSTDTQYF	TGTGCCAGCAGCCAAGCAGCCTTCCTGACAAGCACAGATACGCAGTATTTT
TRBJ2-2	TRBV7-6	TRBD2	NA	CASSFLSERLAGDTGELFF	TGTGCCAGCAGCTTTCTCTCCGAGCGACTAGCGGGGGACACCGGGGAGCTGTTTTTT